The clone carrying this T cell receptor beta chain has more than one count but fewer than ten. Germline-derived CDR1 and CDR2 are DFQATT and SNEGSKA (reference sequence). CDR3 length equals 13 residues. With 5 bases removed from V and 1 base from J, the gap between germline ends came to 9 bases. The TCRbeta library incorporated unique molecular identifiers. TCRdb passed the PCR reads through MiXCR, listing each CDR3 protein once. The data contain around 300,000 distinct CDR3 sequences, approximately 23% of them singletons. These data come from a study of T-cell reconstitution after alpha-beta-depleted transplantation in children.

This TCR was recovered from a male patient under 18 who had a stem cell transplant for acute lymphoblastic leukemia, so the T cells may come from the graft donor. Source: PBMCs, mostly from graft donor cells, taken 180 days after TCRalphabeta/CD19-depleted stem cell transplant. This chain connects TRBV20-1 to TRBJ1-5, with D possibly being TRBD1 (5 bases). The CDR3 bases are TGCAGTGCTGGGGGTTCGAGCAATCAGCCCCAGCATTTT. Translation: CSAGGSSNQPQHF.